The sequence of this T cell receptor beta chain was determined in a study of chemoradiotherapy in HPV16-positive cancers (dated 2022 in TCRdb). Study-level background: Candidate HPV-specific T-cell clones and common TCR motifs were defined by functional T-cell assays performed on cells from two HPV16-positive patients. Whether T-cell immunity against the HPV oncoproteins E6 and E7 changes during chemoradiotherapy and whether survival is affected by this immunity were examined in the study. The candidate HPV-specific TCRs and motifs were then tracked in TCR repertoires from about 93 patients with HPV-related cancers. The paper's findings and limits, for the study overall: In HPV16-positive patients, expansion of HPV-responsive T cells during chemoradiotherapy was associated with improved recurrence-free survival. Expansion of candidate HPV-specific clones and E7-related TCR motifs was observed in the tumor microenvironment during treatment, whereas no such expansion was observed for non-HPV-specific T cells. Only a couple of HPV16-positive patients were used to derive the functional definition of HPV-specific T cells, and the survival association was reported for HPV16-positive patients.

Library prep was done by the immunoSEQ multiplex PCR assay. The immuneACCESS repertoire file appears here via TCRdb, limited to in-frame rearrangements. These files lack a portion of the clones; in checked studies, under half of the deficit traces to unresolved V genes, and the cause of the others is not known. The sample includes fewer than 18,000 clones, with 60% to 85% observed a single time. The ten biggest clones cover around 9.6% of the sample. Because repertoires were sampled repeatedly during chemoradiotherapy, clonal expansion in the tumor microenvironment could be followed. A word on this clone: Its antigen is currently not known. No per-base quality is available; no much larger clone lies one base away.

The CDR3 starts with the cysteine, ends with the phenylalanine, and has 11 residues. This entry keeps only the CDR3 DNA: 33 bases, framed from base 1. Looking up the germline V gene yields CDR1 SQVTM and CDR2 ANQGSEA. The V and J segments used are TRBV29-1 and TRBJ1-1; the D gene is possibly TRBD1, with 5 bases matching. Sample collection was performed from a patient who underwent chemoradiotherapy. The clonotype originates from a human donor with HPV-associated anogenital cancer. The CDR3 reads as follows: CLPGRGTEAFF. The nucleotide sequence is TGCCTACCGGGAAGGGGTACTGAAGCTTTCTTT.